This TCR beta chain was found in a study of blood T cell repertoires in COVID-19. At the level of the study: Acute-phase and convalescent COVID-19 samples originated in the United States, Italy and Spain. T cells, B-cell-depleted T cells, or PBMCs provided the cDNA or gDNA that served as material.

As handled by the study authors: For nucleated cells, counts were estimated from reference gene primer amplification. The protocol was immunoSEQ multiplex PCR, while the TCRdb copy is restricted to in-frame clones and leaves out a portion. D and trimming were read from the DNA, whereas the V and J calls and clone size are those reported in that table. The table includes about 39,000 clones, more than 65% detected once. This CDR3 is 15 amino acids long. V lost 1 base to trimming and J lost 4 bases, with 13 bases between them. Per germline, CDR1 SEHNR and CDR2 FQNEAQ (reference sequence). The receptor was isolated from a man of 80 years or more with acute or convalescent COVID-19. The rearrangement joins TRBV7-9 to TRBJ2-5; D is uncertain. Input material: peripheral blood. CDR3 sequence: CASSLGAALRETQYF. The DNA for the CDR3 is TGTGCCAGCAGCTTAGGGGCTGCCCTGCGAGAGACCCAGTACTTC.